This T cell receptor beta chain was documented in a study of OX40 agonist ivuxolimab in advanced cancers. Study outcomes and limitations: Low normalized T-cell clonal expansion also characterized some of the nonresponders. Clonal expansion in partial responders at 0.1-3.0 mg/kg ranked among the lowest. CD4+ and CD8+ blood T cells expanded clonally by week 6 at 0.1 to 3.0 mg/kg.

This clone appeared once. Its specificity is unknown. The protocol was immunoSEQ multiplex PCR, while the TCRdb copy is restricted to in-frame clones and leaves out a portion. The repertoire holds tens of thousands of clones, about 92% seen once, with approximately 23% in the top ten. Germline V gives CDR1 SGHNT, CDR2 YYREEE (reference sequence). Trimming cost V 0 bases and J 2 bases, with 7 bases left between them. This CDR3 has 14 amino acids. The sequence was collected from an adult with an advanced solid tumor such as melanoma, head and neck, liver or kidney cancer. This chain uses TRBV5-4 with TRBJ2-3; unclear D gene. This material consisted of CD4+ or CD8+ T cells sorted from blood, taken in a trial of the OX40 agonist ivuxolimab. CDR3 bases: TGTGCCAGCAGCTTGGGCACGGACACAGATACGCAGTATTTT. This codes for CASSLGTDTDTQYF.